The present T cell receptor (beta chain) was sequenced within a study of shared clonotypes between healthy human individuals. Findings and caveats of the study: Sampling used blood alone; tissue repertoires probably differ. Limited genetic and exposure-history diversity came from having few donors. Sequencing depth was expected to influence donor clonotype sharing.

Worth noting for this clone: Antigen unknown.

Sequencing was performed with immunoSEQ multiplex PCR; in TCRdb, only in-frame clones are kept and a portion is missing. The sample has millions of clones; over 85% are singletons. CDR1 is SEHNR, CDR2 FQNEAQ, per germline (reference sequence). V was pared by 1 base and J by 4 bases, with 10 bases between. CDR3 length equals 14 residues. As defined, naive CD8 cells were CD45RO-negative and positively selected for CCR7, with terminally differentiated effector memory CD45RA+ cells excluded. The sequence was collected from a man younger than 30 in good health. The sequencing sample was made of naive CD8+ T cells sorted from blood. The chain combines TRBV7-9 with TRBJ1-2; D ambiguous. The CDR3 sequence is CASSLDSSIYGYTF. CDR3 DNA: TGTGCCAGCAGCTTAGACAGTTCGATCTATGGCTACACCTTC.